Shown below are 10 T cell receptor beta chains from a single sample sequenced in a study of blood T cell repertoires in COVID-19. Libraries were prepared by immunoSEQ multiplex PCR; TCRdb keeps only in-frame clonotypes and omits some of them. The sample records around 200,000 clones, around 86% being singletons. Material: PBMCs or T cells enriched from blood (not recorded which). All receptors come from a woman in her 40s with acute COVID-19.

The table lists this clone with a few counts. The rearrangement joins TRBV18 to TRBJ2-7; the D is unclear. The CDR3 sequence is 14 residues long. CDR1 and CDR2 from the germline V gene are KGHSH and LQKENI. Trimming shortened V by 1 base and J by 1 base, and 8 bases separated the two germline ends. CDR3 nucleotide sequence: TGTGCCAGCTCACCACGTGGCCGATCCTACGAGCAGTACGTC. Amino acids: CASSPRGRSYEQYV.

The chain has TRBV5-5 and TRBJ1-6; D is unclear. V was trimmed by 4 bases and J by 8 bases, leaving 10 bases between them. The V gene's germline CDR1 is SGHKS and CDR2 YYEKEE (reference sequence). The CDR3 covers 13 residues. The CDR3 is CASSTIEDSPLHF. In DNA form, the CDR3 reads TGTGCCAGCAGCACCATCGAGGATTCACCCCTCCACTTT.

J is TRBJ2-3 and V is TRBV7-3; TRBD2 matches at 7 bases. CDR1 SGHTA and CDR2 FQGTGA come from the germline V gene. The CDR3 is 16 residues long. With 2 bases clipped from V and 4 bases from J, the junction kept 9 bases outside the gene matches. The DNA for the CDR3 is TGTGCCAGCAGCTTAGGAGCGGGACGTATAGCAGATACGCAGTATTTT. Translation: CASSLGAGRIADTQYF.

The rearrangement joins TRBV2 to TRBJ1-1, with D possibly matching TRBD1 (5 bases). Trimming took 11 bases from V and 4 from J, leaving 17 bases between them. The CDR3 covers 13 residues. Germline V gives CDR1 SNHLY, CDR2 FYNNEI. This chain's CDR3 is CAATGGVGTEAFF. As DNA, the CDR3 is TGTGCCGCAACAGGAGGGGTGGGCACTGAAGCTTTCTTT.

The V gene is TRBV4-1, the J gene TRBJ2-3; the match to TRBD2 covers 15 bases. The CDR3 totals 18 residues. Germline loops: CDR1 MGHRA, CDR2 YSYEKL. The junction had 6 bases not matched to a gene; V was cut back by 0 bases and J by 5 bases. The CDR3 region has the DNA TGCGCCAGCAGCCAAGATTTTGGACTAGCGGGGGGGTTAGATACGCAGTATTTT. Protein: CASSQDFGLAGGLDTQYF.

V and J are TRBV19 and TRBJ2-5; possibly TRBD2 for D (6 bases). Germline V gene sequence: CDR1 LNHDA, CDR2 SQIVND (reference sequence). With 4 bases removed from V and 8 bases from J, the gap between germline ends came to 20 bases. The length of the CDR3 is 15 residues. The CDR3 is CASSTGTDRGGTQYF. In DNA form, the CDR3 reads TGTGCCAGTAGTACCGGGACCGATCGGGGAGGAACCCAGTACTTC.

For this clone: At one boundary the junction diverges from the germline segment, which might be a read error. The genes are TRBV10-2 and TRBJ1-3; 9 positions agree with TRBD1. The germline V gene has CDR1 WSHSY and CDR2 SAAADI. This CDR3 region has 15 residues. The CDR3 DNA is TGCGCCAGCAGTGAGACAGGGGGCACGGGAAATACCATATATTTT. Translating it yields CASSETGGTGNTIYF.

This clone has a handful of counts. The V gene is TRBV7-9, the J gene TRBJ1-1; 7 bases map to TRBD1. This CDR3 region has 15 residues. V lost 5 bases to trimming and J lost 4 bases; unmatched junction nucleotides: 10. Per germline, CDR1 SEHNR and CDR2 FQNEAQ (reference sequence). The CDR3 region is CASSRDSLGGTEAFF. The DNA of the CDR3 is TGTGCCAGCAGCCGGGACAGCCTGGGGGGCACTGAAGCTTTCTTT. The full variable domain, its missing parts supplied by reference TRBV7-9 and TRBJ1-1, is DTGVSQNPRHKITKRGQNVTFRCDPISEHNRLYWYRQTLGQGPEFLTYFQNEAQLEKSRLLSDRFSAERPKGSFSTLEIQRTEQGDSAMYLCASSRDSLGGTEAFFGQGTRLTVV.

CDR3 protein: CASSVANGLEAFF. In DNA, the CDR3 is TGTGCCAGCAGTGTTGCAAATGGGCTTGAAGCTTTCTTT. The chain combines TRBV6-4 with TRBJ1-1; D gene uncertain. This CDR3 region has 13 residues. Trimming took off 4 bases at V and 7 bases at J, with 13 bases between the two ends. Germline V gives CDR1 MRHNA, CDR2 SNTAGT.

The chain combines TRBV9 with TRBJ2-3; TRBD2 matches at 11 bases. Germline trimming cut 2 bases from V and 4 bases from J; bases unmatched to any gene: 6. This CDR3 comprises 16 residues. Germline V gene sequence: CDR1 SGDLS, CDR2 YYNGEE. This chain's CDR3 is CASSVEGLAEADTQYF. The CDR3 DNA is TGTGCCAGCAGCGTCGAGGGACTAGCGGAGGCAGATACGCAGTATTTT.